A selection of T cell receptor beta chains follows, all from one sample in a study of cytotoxic CD8 clonotypes in ibrutinib-treated CLL. Profiled with immunoSEQ multiplex PCR; TCRdb holds only in-frame clones, not every one. This table has almost 250,000 clones, about three quarters appearing once. The sequencing here drew on PBMCs, taken after 24 months of ibrutinib treatment. These receptors were taken from a human donor with chronic lymphocytic leukemia. Both conserved end residues are part of each CDR3. A D gene is named only where the DNA matches it firmly. Only part of the rows carry a size: once, few, many, or a class if the clone is expanded.

cdr3_nt	cdr3_aa	clone_size	d_call	j_call	v_call
TGTGCCAGCAGCCCTGGGCCCCCGGAGGCTGAAGCTTTCTTT	CASSPGPPEAEAFF	-	-	TRBJ1-1	TRBV5-4
TGCGCCAGCAGCTTGTGGGGTGTCGGGGAGCAGTACTTC	CASSLWGVGEQYF	-	-	TRBJ2-7	TRBV5-1
TGTGCCAGCAGTTACTCGGGTGGGTCCGGGGAGCTGTTTTTT	CASSYSGGSGELFF	-	-	TRBJ2-2	TRBV6-5
TGCGCCAGCAGCCCCATGGGGACCGCCTACGAGCAGTACTTC	CASSPMGTAYEQYF	-	-	TRBJ2-7	TRBV5-1
TGTGCCAGCAGTTGGGAGGCCTATGGCTACACCTTC	CASSWEAYGYTF	few	-	TRBJ1-2	TRBV28
TGTGCCAGCAGCGAGAGAGATTGGGGTGGGGCATACAATGAGCAGTTCTTC	CASSERDWGGAYNEQFF	-	-	TRBJ2-1	TRBV9
TGTGCCAGCATCCCAAGTGGGACAGCCTACTTAGCCAAAAACATTCAGTACTTC	CASIPSGTAYLAKNIQYF	few	TRBD1	TRBJ2-4	TRBV28
TGTGCCAGCAGTTCCGGACAGGGCACAGATACGCAGTATTTT	CASSSGQGTDTQYF	-	TRBD1	TRBJ2-3	TRBV2
TGCAGCGGCGTTCTAGGGACAGGGGTCCAGCAGTACTTC	CSGVLGTGVQQYF	once	TRBD1	TRBJ2-7	TRBV29-1
TGTGCCAGCAGTCCCCCGTTGGCTAGCGGGAGTCTTTCCTACAATGAGCAGTTCTTC	CASSPPLASGSLSYNEQFF	-	TRBD2	TRBJ2-1	TRBV9
TGTGCCAGCAGTCAATCCGGGGGGGTCCTCTACGAGCAGTACTTC	CASSQSGGVLYEQYF	-	TRBD2	TRBJ2-7	TRBV27
TGTGCCAGCAACGTTTTGGGGGAGAGCCGAGAGCAGTTCTTC	CASNVLGESREQFF	-	-	TRBJ2-1	TRBV27
TGTGCCAGCAGTCTAAGCCCCACTAGCGGGAACTACGAGCAGTACTTC	CASSLSPTSGNYEQYF	-	TRBD2	TRBJ2-7	TRBV6-6
TGCGCCAGCAGCTTGGCCCCAAGCGGTGTCGATACGCAGTATTTT	CASSLAPSGVDTQYF	-	-	TRBJ2-3	TRBV5-1
TGTGCCAGCAGTTACGACAGGGAGGACACTGAAGCTTTCTTT	CASSYDREDTEAFF	-	TRBD1	TRBJ1-1	TRBV6-5
TGTGCCAGCAGTTATGATAGAGAGGATACGCAGTATTTT	CASSYDREDTQYF	-	-	TRBJ2-3	TRBV6-5
TGTGCCAGCAGAGATCTGACAGGGGGGAGCTACGAGCAGTACTTC	CASRDLTGGSYEQYF	-	TRBD1	TRBJ2-7	TRBV7-2
TGTGCCAGCTCACCGGGGACTAGCGCGGATACGCAGTATTTT	CASSPGTSADTQYF	-	TRBD2	TRBJ2-3	TRBV18
TGTGCCAGCAGCCCGCACAACCCAGAGACCCAGTACTTC	CASSPHNPETQYF	few	-	TRBJ2-5	TRBV28
TGTGCCAGCAGCTTAGATCCCACAGGGTCAACTGAGCAGTTCTTC	CASSLDPTGSTEQFF	-	-	TRBJ2-1	TRBV11-3